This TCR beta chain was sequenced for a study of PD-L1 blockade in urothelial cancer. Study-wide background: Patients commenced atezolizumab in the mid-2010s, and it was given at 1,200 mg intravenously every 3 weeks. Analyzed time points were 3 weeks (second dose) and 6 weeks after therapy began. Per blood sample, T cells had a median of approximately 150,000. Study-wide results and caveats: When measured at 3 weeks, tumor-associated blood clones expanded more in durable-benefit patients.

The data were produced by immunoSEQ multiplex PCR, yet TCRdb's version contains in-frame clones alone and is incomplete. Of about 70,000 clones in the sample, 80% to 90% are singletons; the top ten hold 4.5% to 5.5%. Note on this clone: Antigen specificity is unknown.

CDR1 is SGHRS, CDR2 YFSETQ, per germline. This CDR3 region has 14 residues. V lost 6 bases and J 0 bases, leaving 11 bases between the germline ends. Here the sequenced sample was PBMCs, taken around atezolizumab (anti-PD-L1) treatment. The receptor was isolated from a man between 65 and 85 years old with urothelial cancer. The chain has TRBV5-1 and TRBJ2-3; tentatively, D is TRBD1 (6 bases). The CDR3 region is CASNSDSSTDTQYF. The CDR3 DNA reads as TGCGCCAGCAACTCGGACAGCAGCACAGATACGCAGTATTTT.